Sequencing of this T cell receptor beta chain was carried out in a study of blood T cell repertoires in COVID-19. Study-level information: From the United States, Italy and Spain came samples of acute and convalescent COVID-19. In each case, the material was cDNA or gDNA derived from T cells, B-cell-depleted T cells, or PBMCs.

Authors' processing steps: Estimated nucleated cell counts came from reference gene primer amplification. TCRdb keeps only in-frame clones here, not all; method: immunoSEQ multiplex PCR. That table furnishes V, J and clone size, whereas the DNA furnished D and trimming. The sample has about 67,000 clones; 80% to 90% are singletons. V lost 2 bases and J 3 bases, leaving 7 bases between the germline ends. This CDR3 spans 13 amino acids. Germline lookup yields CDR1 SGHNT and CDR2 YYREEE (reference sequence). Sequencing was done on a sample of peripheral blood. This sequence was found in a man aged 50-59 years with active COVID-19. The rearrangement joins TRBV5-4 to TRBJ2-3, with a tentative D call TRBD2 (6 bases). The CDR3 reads CASSLRGTDTQYF. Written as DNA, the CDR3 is TGTGCCAGCAGCTTACGGGGGACAGATACGCAGTATTTT.